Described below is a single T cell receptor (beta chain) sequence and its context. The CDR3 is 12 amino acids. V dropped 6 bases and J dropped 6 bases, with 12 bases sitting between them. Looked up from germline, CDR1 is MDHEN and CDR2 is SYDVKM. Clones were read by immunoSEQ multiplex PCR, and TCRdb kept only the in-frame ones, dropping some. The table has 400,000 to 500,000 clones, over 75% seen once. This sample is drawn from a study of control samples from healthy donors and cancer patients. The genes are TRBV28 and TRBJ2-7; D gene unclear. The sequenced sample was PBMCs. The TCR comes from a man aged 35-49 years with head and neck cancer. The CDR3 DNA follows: TGTGCCAGCAGGCCTCTGGAAGCCGAGCAGTACTTC. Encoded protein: CASRPLEAEQYF.